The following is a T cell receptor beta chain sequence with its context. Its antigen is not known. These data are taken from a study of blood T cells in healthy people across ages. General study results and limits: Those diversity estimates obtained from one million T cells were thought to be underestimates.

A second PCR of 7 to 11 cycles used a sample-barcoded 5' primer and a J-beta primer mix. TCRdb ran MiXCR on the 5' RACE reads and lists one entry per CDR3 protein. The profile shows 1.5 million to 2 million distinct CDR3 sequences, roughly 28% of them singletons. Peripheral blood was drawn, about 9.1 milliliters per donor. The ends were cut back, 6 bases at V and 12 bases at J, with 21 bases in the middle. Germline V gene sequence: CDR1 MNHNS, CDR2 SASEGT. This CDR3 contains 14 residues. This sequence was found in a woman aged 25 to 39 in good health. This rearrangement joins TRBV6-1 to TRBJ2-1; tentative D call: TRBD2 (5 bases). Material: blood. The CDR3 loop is CASRGELDSYGQFF. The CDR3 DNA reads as TGTGCCAGCAGGGGAGAGTTAGACTCCTACGGGCAGTTCTTC.